This TCR beta chain is from a study of shared clonotypes between healthy human individuals. At a deep level, the assay was run. Data came from immunoSEQ multiplex PCR; TCRdb stores just in-frame clones and leaves some out. The data contain over 750,000 clones, around 96% of them singletons. Trimming cost V 0 bases and J 6 bases, with 18 bases left between them. CDR1 and CDR2 (germline): LGHNA, YSLEER. The CDR3 has 17 amino acids. Naive CD8 cells, CD45RO-negative and positively selected for CCR7, excluded terminally differentiated effector memory CD45RA+ cells. Donors were Caucasian adults residing in Nashville, Tennessee, USA. A word on this clone: Its cognate antigen is unknown.

Study-wide points: Generation probabilities were higher for clonotypes shared across all four sorted-subset donors than for unshared ones.

The sequence derives from a man aged 25 to 45 in good health. The sequencing input was naive CD8+ T cells sorted from blood. This chain joins TRBV4-3 and TRBJ2-1, with D unresolved. CDR3 sequence (DNA): TGCGCCAGCAGCCAAGATAGGGTAGCACGAGGTGGCAATGAGCAGTTCTTC. It translates to CASSQDRVARGGNEQFF.